The entry that follows covers one T cell receptor (beta chain) sequence. The target antigen is unknown. The data were taken from a study of cytomegalovirus exposure and HLA in healthy donors. Study context: Researchers found that just over 80% of over 350 genotyped donors fell within the Caucasian-associated ancestry cluster.

The PCR used 60 Vbeta and 13 Jbeta primers. Sequenced by immunoSEQ multiplex PCR; TCRdb stores in-frame clones only, minus some. The sample has about 38,000 clones, approximately 71% seen once. Study-wide results and caveats: The study designated about 160 TCR beta chains cytomegalovirus-associated. Many donors carried some public TCRs, although rarity characterized most TCR sequences. When presence/absence was analysed, sequencing depth was taken to be roughly uniform across donors.

CDR1 and CDR2 from the germline V gene are SGHTA and FQGNSA. V was clipped by 4 bases and J by 4 bases; unmatched bases: 6. The CDR3 covers 15 residues. This receptor was taken from a man aged 50 or older in good health and CMV-seropositive. V usage is TRBV7-2 and J usage is TRBJ1-2; TRBD1 matches 10 bases. The sample comprised PBMCs. The CDR3 protein is CASSSRTGGSYGYTF. In DNA form, the CDR3 reads TGTGCCAGCAGCTCACGGACAGGGGGAAGCTATGGCTACACCTTC.